This T cell receptor beta chain was identified during a study of Tregs in tolerant kidney transplant recipients. Trimming pared 1 base from V and 5 bases from J, leaving 11 bases between. Germline CDR1 SGHAT, CDR2 FQNNGV. The CDR3 is 14 residues long. The data were produced by immunoSEQ multiplex PCR, yet TCRdb's version contains in-frame clones alone and is incomplete. The data contain under 300,000 clones, about 86% of them singletons. Unstimulated Tregs (CD4+CD25+CD127-) and CD4+CD25- non-Tregs were sorted from PBMCs. V and J are TRBV11-2 and TRBJ2-5; D is perhaps TRBD2 (7 bases). The TCR originated in a human donor in good health. Sequencing was performed on CD4+ T cells from blood. In DNA, the CDR3 is TGTGCCAGCAGCTTAGCCGGGGGGCGGGAGACCCAGTACTTC. Its protein is CASSLAGGRETQYF.